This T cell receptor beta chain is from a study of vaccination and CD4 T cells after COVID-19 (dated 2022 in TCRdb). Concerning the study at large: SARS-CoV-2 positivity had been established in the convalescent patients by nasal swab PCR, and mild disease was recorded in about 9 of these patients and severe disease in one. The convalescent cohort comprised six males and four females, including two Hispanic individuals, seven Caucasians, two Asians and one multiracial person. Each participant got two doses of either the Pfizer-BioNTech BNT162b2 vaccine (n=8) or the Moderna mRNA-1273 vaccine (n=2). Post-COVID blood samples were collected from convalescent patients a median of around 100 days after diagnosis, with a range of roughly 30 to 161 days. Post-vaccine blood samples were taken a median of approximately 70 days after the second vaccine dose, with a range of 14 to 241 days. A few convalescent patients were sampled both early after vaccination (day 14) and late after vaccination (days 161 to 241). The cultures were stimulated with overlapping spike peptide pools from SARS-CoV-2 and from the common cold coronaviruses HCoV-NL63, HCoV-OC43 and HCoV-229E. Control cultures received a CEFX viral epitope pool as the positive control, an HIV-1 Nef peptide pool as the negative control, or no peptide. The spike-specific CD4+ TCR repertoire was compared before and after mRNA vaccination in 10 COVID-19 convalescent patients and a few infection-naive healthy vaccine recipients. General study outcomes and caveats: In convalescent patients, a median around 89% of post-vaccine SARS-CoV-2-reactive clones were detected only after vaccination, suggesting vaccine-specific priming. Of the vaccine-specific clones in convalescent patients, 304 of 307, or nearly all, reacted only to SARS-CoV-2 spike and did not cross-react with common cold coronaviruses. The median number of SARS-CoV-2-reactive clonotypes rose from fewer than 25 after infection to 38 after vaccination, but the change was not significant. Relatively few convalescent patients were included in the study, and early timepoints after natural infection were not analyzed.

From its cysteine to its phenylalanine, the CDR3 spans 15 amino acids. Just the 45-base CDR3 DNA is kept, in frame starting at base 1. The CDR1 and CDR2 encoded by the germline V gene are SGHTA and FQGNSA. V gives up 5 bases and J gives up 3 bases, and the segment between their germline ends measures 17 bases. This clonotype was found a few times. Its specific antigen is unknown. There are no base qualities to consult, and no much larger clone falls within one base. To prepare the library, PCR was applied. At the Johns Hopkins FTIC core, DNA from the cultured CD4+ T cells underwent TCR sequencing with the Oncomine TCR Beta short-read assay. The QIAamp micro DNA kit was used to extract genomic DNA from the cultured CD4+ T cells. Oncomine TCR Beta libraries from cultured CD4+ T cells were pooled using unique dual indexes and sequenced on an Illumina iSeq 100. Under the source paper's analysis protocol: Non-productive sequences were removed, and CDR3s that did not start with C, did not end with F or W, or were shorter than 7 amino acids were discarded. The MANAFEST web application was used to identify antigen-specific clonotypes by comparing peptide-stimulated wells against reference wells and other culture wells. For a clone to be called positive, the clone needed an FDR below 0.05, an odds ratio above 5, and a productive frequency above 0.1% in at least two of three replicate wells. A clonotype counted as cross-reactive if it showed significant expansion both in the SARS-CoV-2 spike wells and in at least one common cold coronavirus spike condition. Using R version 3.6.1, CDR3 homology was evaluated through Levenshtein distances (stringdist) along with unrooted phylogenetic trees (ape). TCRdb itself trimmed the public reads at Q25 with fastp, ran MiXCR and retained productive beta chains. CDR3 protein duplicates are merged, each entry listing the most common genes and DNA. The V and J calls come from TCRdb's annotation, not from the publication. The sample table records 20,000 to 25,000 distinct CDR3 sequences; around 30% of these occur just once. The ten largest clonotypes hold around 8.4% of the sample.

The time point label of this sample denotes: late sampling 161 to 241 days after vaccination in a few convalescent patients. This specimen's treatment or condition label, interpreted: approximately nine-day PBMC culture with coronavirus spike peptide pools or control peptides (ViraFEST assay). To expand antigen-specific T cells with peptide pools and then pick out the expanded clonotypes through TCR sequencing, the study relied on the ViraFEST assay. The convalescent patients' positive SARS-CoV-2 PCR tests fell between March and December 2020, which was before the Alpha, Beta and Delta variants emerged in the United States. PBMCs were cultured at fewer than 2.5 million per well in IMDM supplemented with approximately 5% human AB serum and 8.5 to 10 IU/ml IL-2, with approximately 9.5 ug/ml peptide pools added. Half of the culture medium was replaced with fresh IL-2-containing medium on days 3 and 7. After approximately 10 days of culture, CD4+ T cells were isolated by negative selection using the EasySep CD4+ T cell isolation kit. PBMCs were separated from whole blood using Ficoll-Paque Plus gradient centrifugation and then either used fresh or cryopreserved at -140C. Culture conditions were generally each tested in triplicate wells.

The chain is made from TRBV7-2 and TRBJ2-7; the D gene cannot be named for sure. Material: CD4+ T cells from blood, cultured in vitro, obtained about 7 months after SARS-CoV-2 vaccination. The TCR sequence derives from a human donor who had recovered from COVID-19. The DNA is TGTGCCAGCAGCCCCCCTGGGCGGCCGAGCTACGAGCAGTACTTC. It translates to CASSPPGRPSYEQYF. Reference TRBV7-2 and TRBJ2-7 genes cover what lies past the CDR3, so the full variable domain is GAGVSQSPSNKVTEKGKDVELRCDPISGHTALYWYRQSLGQGLEFLIYFQGNSAPDKSGLPSDRFSAERTGGSVSTLTIQRTQQEDSAVYLCASSPPGRPSYEQYFGPGTRLTVT.